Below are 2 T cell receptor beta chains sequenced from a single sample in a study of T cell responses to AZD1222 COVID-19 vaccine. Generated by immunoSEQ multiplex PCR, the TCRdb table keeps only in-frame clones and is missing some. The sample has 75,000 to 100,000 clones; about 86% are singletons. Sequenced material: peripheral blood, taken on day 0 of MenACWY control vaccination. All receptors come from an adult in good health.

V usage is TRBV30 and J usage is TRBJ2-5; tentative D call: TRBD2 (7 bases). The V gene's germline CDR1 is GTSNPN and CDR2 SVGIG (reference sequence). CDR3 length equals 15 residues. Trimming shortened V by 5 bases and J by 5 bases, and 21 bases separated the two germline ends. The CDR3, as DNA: TGTGCCTGGGGGCCCCGGGGGGCGCTCGGCGAGACCCAGTACTTC. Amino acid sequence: CAWGPRGALGETQYF.

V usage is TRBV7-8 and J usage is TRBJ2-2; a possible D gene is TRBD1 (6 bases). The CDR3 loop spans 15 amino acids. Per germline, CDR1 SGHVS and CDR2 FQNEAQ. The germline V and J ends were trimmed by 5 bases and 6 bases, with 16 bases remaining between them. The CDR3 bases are TGTGCCAGCAGCGCCGGGCCATCAGGGGCCGGGGAGCTGTTTTTT. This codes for CASSAGPSGAGELFF.